This TCR beta chain was found in a study of T cells in Graves' hyperthyroidism and ophthalmopathy. Researchers amplified the TCR beta CDR3 regions from RNA transcripts. Researchers ran a first-round RT-PCR on the TCR CDR3 using the HTBI primer set. TCRdb re-called the multiplex PCR reads through MiXCR, storing one row per CDR3 protein. The sample holds hundreds of thousands of distinct CDR3 sequences; 15% to 20% are singletons and the top ten take 40% to 50%. This clonotype has a handful of counts. The receptor was isolated from a man aged 40-49 years with Graves' ophthalmopathy. The sample was blood.

CDR3 bases: TGCAGTGCTAGTCAGGGAGGGACAGGGACTACAGATACGCAGTATTTT. This sequence encodes CSASQGGTGTTDTQYF. This rearrangement joins TRBV20-1 to TRBJ2-3, with TRBD1 matching 9 bases. CDR1 DFQATT and CDR2 SNEGSKA come from the germline V gene (reference sequence). V lost 3 bases to trimming and J lost 3 bases; unmatched junction nucleotides: 10. The CDR3 has 16 amino acids.